This T cell receptor (beta chain) was identified during a study of naive and memory T cell subsets. Both TRBC1 and TRBC2 were covered by a beta constant-region primer of two equimolar oligonucleotides. The ligated cDNA underwent four PCR rounds using SP2 and nested alpha and beta constant-region primers. TCRdb ran MiXCR on the UMI-ligation and nested PCR reads and lists one entry per CDR3 protein. The profile covers approximately 85,000 distinct CDR3 sequences, with about 7% appearing a single time and about 1.6% taken by the ten largest. General observations from the study: Over 95% of naive TCR sequences appeared only once after error correction, unlike memory subsets.

Trimming shortened V by 2 bases and J by 2 bases, and 11 bases separated the two germline ends. The CDR3 has 15 residues. The V gene's germline CDR1 is MNHEY and CDR2 SMNVEV (reference sequence). Overnight CMV lysate stimulation of fresh PBMCs defined donor CMV status by CD4+ IFNgamma. Only a few counts were recorded for this clonotype. Its antigen is not known. Sequencing used central memory CD4+ T cells from blood. The receptor comes from a human donor in good health. The rearrangement uses TRBV27 and TRBJ2-3; no clear D. This chain's CDR3 is CASSLGQLPTDTQYF. DNA of the CDR3: TGTGCCAGCAGTTTAGGCCAGCTACCCACAGATACGCAGTATTTT.